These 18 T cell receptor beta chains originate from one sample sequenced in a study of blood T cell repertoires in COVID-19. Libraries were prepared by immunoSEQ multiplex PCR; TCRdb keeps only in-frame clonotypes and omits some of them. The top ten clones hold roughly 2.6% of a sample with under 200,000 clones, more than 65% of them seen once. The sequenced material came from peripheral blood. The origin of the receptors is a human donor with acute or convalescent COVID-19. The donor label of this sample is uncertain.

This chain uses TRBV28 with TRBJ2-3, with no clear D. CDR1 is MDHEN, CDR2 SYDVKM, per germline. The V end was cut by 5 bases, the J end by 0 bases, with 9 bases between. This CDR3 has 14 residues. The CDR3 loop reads CASSPLESTDTQYF. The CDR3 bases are TGTGCCAGCAGTCCTTTGGAGAGCACAGATACGCAGTATTTT. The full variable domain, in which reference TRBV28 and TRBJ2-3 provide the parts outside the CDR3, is DVKVTQSSRYLVKRTGEKVFLECVQDMDHENMFWYRQDPGLGLRLIYFSYDVKMKEKGDIPEGYSVSREKKERFSLILESASTNQTSMYLCASSPLESTDTQYFGPGTRLTVL.

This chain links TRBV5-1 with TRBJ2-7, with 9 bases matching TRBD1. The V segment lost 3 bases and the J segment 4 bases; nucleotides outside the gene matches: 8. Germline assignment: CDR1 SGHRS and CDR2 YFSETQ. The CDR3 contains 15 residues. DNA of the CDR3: TGCGCCAGCAGCTCCGGGACAGGGATAATTTACGAGCAGTACTTC. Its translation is CASSSGTGIIYEQYF.

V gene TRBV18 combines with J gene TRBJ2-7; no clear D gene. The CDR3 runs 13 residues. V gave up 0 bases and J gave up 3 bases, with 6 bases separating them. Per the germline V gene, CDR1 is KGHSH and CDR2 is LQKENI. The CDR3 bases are TGTGCCAGCTCACCACCAACGAGCTACGAGCAGTACTTC. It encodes CASSPPTSYEQYF.

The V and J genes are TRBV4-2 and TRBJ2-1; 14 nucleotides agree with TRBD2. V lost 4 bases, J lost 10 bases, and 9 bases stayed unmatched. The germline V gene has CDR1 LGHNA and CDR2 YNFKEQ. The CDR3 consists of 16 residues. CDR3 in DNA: TGTGCCAGCAGCCCACCGGGACTAGCGGGAGAGGGAGAGCAGTTCTTC. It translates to CASSPPGLAGEGEQFF.

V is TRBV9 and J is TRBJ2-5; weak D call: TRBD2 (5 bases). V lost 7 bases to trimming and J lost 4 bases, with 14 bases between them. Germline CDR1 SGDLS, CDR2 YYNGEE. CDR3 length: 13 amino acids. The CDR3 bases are TGTGCCAGCTCAGCGGACTTCTCAGAGACCCAGTACTTC. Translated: CASSADFSETQYF. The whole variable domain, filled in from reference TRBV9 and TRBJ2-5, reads DSGVTQTPKHLITATGQRVTLRCSPRSGDLSVYWYQQSLDQGLQFLIQYYNGEERAKGNILERFSAQQFPDLHSELNLSSLELGDSALYFCASSADFSETQYFGPGTRLLVL.

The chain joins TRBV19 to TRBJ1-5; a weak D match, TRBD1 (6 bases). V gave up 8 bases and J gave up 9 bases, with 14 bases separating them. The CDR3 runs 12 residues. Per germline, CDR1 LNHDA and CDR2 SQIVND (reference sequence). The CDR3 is CASGDIFRPQHF. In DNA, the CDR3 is TGTGCCAGTGGGGACATCTTTCGGCCCCAGCATTTT.

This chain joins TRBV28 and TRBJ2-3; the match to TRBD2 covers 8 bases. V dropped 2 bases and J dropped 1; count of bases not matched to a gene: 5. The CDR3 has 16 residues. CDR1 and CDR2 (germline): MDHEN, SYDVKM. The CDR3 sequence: CASSLTAGGGTDTQYF. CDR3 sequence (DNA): TGTGCCAGCAGTTTAACGGCGGGAGGTGGCACAGATACGCAGTATTTT.

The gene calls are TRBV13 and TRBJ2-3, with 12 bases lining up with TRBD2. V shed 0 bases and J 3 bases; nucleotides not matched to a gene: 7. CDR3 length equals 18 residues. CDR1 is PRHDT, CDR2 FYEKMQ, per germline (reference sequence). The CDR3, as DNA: TGTGCCAGCAGCTTAGGCCGACCAGGACTAGCGGGGACAGATACGCAGTATTTT. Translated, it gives CASSLGRPGLAGTDTQYF.

As DNA, the CDR3 is TGTGCCAGCAGCCCGGAACGGGGGGGCATAGGAAACACTGAAGCTTTCTTT. This codes for CASSPERGGIGNTEAFF. This chain uses TRBV3-1 (or the pseudogene TRBV3-2) with TRBJ1-1; D might be TRBD1 (6 bases). The CDR3 totals 17 residues. Trimming pared 4 bases from V and 2 bases from J, leaving 20 bases between. In germline, CDR1 is LGHDT, CDR2 YNNKEL (reference sequence).

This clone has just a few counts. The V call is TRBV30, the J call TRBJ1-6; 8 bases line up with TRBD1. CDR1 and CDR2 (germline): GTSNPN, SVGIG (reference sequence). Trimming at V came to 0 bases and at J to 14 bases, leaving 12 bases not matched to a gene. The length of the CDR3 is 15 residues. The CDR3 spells CAWSVLSGQVGSLHF. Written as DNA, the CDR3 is TGTGCCTGGAGTGTACTGTCGGGACAGGTGGGCTCCCTCCACTTT.

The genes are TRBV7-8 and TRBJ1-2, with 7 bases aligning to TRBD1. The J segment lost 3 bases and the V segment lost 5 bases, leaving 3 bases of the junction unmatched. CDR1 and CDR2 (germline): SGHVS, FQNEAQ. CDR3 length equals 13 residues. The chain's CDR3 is CASSPTGDYGYTF. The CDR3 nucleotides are TGTGCCAGCAGCCCTACAGGGGACTATGGCTACACCTTC.

In DNA, the CDR3 is TGTGCCAGCATAAGAGCCTCTGGAAACACCATATATTTT. This sequence encodes CASIRASGNTIYF. This rearrangement joins TRBV6-5 to TRBJ1-3; D ambiguous. V lost 7 bases to trimming and J lost 0 bases, with 7 bases between them. Germline assignment: CDR1 MNHEY and CDR2 SVGAGI. The CDR3 loop spans 13 amino acids.

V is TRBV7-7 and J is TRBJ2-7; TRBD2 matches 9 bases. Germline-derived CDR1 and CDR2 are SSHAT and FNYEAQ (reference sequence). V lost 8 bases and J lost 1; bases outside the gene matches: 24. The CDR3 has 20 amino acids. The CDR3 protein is CASPRGGTLGFPRESYEQYF. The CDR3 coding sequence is TGTGCCAGCCCGCGGGGGGGGACACTTGGGTTCCCCCGGGAGTCCTACGAGCAGTACTTC. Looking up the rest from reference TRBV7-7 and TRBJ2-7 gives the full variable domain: GAGVSQSPRYKVTKRGQDVTLRCDPISSHATLYWYQQALGQGPEFLTYFNYEAQPDKSGLPSDRFSAERPEGSISTLTIQRTEQRDSAMYRCASPRGGTLGFPRESYEQYFGPGTRLTVT.

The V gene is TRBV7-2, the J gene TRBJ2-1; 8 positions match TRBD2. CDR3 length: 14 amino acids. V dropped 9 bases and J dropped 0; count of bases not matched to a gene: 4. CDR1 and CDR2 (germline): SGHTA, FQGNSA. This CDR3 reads CASLAGSSYNEQFF. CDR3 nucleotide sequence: TGTGCCAGTTTAGCGGGAAGCTCCTACAATGAGCAGTTCTTC.

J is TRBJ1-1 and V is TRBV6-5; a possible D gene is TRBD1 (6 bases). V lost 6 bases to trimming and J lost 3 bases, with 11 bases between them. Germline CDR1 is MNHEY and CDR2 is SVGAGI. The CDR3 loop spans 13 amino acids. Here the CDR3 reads CASSNRADTEAFF. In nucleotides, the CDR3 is TGTGCCAGCAGCAACAGGGCTGACACTGAAGCTTTCTTT.

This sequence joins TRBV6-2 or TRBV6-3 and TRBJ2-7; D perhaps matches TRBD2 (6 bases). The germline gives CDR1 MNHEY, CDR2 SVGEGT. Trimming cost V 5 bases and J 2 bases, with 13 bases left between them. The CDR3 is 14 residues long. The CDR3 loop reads CASSGGTGPYEQYF. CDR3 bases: TGTGCCAGCAGTGGCGGGACTGGCCCCTACGAGCAGTACTTC.

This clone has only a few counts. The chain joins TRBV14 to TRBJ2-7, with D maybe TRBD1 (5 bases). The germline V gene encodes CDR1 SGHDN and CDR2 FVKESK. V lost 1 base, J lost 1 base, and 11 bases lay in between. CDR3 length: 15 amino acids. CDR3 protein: CASSQALGLSYEQYF. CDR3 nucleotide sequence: TGTGCCAGCAGCCAAGCCCTGGGGCTATCCTACGAGCAGTACTTC.

In DNA form, the CDR3 reads TGTGCCAGTAGTAGGGACAGGGGCAAAGAGACCCAGTACTTC. This gives the protein CASSRDRGKETQYF. This chain uses TRBV19 with TRBJ2-5, with TRBD1 identical over 10 bases. Trimming took 4 bases from V and 3 from J; bases not matched to a gene: 2. CDR3 length equals 14 residues. Per germline, CDR1 LNHDA and CDR2 SQIVND (reference sequence). The complete variable domain, with remaining parts taken from reference TRBV19 and TRBJ2-5, reads DGGITQSPKYLFRKEGQNVTLSCEQNLNHDAMYWYRQDPGQGLRLIYYSQIVNDFQKGDIAEGYSVSREKKESFPLTVTSAQKNPTAFYLCASSRDRGKETQYFGPGTRLLVL.